This T cell receptor (beta chain) was found in a study of CD8 T cells in ankylosing spondylitis. TCRdb used MiXCR to reprocess the 5' RACE reads, holding one entry per CDR3 protein. The data hold some 250,000 distinct CDR3 sequences, with roughly a quarter observed a single time. This clonotype has a single count. What it binds is not known. The study's findings and limits: Disease-linked clones were reportedly significantly enriched in matched ankylosing spondylitis synovial fluid. Researchers report that disease-linked clones proved CD8+ and relatively rare in peripheral blood.

In germline, CDR1 is LGHDT, CDR2 YNNKEL (reference sequence). V shed 10 bases, J shed 4 bases, and the junction held 19 bases outside the gene matches. The CDR3 has 17 residues. This clonotype was obtained from a male donor with ankylosing spondylitis or in good health (not recorded which). The sequenced sample was blood, either unsorted or a sorted T cell fraction (not recorded which). This chain connects TRBV3-1 to TRBJ2-5, with 9 bases identical to TRBD2. The CDR3 is CATCQDQRGAWGETQYF. In DNA form, the CDR3 reads TGTGCCACCTGCCAAGATCAGCGGGGGGCGTGGGGAGAGACCCAGTACTTC.